The 21 T cell receptor beta chains below come from one sample, sequenced in a study of T cell clones after liver transplantation. Profiled with immunoSEQ multiplex PCR; TCRdb holds only in-frame clones, not every one. The sample yields some 70,000 clones, over 85% seen once. Sequencing was performed on CD4+ T cells from blood, taken before liver transplant. These receptor sequences come from a human donor who received a liver transplant.

This chain uses TRBV6-5 with TRBJ2-3; D ambiguous. Germline CDR1 and CDR2: MNHEY and SVGAGI. V lost 6 bases and J lost 6, with 7 bases in between. This CDR3 comprises 11 residues. CDR3 nucleotides: TGTGCCAGCAGACGAGCCGATACGCAGTATTTT. Protein product: CASRRADTQYF.

The chain carries TRBV7-9 and TRBJ1-1, with 8 positions matching TRBD1. Germline V gene sequence: CDR1 SEHNR, CDR2 FQNEAQ (reference sequence). The ends lost 0 bases at V and 7 bases at J; junction bases unmatched: 4. This CDR3 region has 14 residues. The CDR3 region is CASSLALGTGEAFF. The DNA of the CDR3 is TGTGCCAGCAGCTTAGCGCTCGGGACAGGTGAAGCTTTCTTT.

V gene TRBV30 combines with J gene TRBJ2-5; a weak D match, TRBD2 (5 bases). The CDR3 extends over 13 amino acids. Germline V gene data show CDR1 as GTSNPN and CDR2 as SVGIG (reference sequence). The V gene lost 2 bases and the J gene lost 2 bases, with 9 bases spanning the gap. This CDR3 reads CAWSRGMQETQYF. As DNA, the CDR3 is TGTGCCTGGAGTCGGGGAATGCAAGAGACCCAGTACTTC.

The CDR3 sequence: CASSALTGLSYNEQFF. CDR3 coding DNA: TGCGCCAGCAGTGCCCTTACGGGCCTCTCCTACAATGAGCAGTTCTTC. The chain combines TRBV10-2 with TRBJ2-1; D is uncertain. V lost 4 bases, J lost 0 bases, and 13 bases lay in between. From germline, CDR1 is WSHSY and CDR2 SAAADI. This CDR3 is built from 16 residues.

The chain uses TRBV7-9 and TRBJ2-4; the D gene is possibly TRBD2 (6 bases). Trimming removed 5 bases at V and 0 bases at J, with 17 bases between. The CDR3 has 17 residues. Per the germline V gene, CDR1 is SEHNR and CDR2 is FQNEAQ (reference sequence). This chain's CDR3 is CASSPWDFTLAKNIQYF. In nucleotides, the CDR3 is TGTGCCAGCAGCCCATGGGACTTCACCTTAGCCAAAAACATTCAGTACTTC.

This clone was counted once. V and J are TRBV5-1 and TRBJ2-7; 7 nucleotides line up with TRBD1. Per germline, CDR1 SGHRS and CDR2 YFSETQ. There are 14 residues in the CDR3. With V trimmed by 0 bases and J by 6 bases, 6 bases remained unmatched. This CDR3 reads CASSLEGRGFEQYF. CDR3 in DNA: TGCGCCAGCAGCTTGGAGGGCAGGGGGTTCGAGCAGTACTTC.

The chain links TRBV5-1 to TRBJ2-3, with 8 nucleotides matching TRBD2. Germline V CDR1 and CDR2: SGHRS, YFSETQ. J lost 3 bases, V lost 0 bases, and 3 bases had no gene match. CDR3 length: 15 amino acids. The CDR3 loop is CASSLAKRETDTQYF. The CDR3 DNA reads TGCGCCAGCAGCTTGGCCAAGCGGGAGACAGATACGCAGTATTTT.

The J gene is TRBJ2-5, the V gene TRBV29-1; 15 bases map to TRBD2. Germline V gene lookup returns CDR1 SQVTM and CDR2 ANQGSEA. The CDR3 totals 15 residues. Trimming cost V 6 bases and J 2 bases; bases outside gene matches: 4. CDR3 region: CSVTGTSGRQETQYF. The CDR3 DNA reads TGCAGCGTGACCGGGACTAGCGGGAGGCAAGAGACCCAGTACTTC.

The CDR3 here is CASSAGTGDGGREKLFF. The CDR3 bases are TGTGCCAGCAGCGCCGGGACAGGGGACGGTGGACGCGAAAAACTGTTTTTT. The V call is TRBV5-8, the J call TRBJ1-4; 10 nucleotides agree with TRBD1. The trim removed 4 bases at V and 8 bases at J, leaving 14 bases unmatched. Germline lookup yields CDR1 SGHTS and CDR2 YDEGEE. This CDR3 contains 17 residues.

The J gene is TRBJ1-5, the V gene TRBV19, with D unresolved. There are 12 residues in the CDR3. V lost 6 bases to trimming and J lost 3 bases, with 6 bases between them. The V gene's germline CDR1 is LNHDA and CDR2 SQIVND (reference sequence). The DNA for the CDR3 is TGTGCCAGTAGCGAGTTCAATCAGCCCCAGCATTTT. It specifies CASSEFNQPQHF. The full variable domain, its missing parts supplied by reference TRBV19 and TRBJ1-5, is DGGITQSPKYLFRKEGQNVTLSCEQNLNHDAMYWYRQDPGQGLRLIYYSQIVNDFQKGDIAEGYSVSREKKESFPLTVTSAQKNPTAFYLCASSEFNQPQHFGDGTRLSIL.

This sequence joins TRBV29-1 and TRBJ2-3, with 9 bases lining up with TRBD2. V lost 3 bases, J lost 2 bases, and 6 bases stayed unmatched. The CDR3 runs 15 residues. Germline assignment: CDR1 SQVTM and CDR2 ANQGSEA. The CDR3 spells CSVEYLAGLTDTQYF. DNA for the CDR3: TGCAGCGTTGAGTATCTAGCGGGACTCACAGATACGCAGTATTTT.

By share of the sample, this clone is medium-sized. This chain links TRBV5-1 with TRBJ1-1; D is ambiguous. Looked up from germline, CDR1 is SGHRS and CDR2 is YFSETQ. The V end lost 0 bases, the J end lost 3 bases, and 0 bases lay between the germline ends. The CDR3 runs to 11 residues. The CDR3: CASSLDTEAFF. The CDR3, as DNA: TGCGCCAGCAGCTTGGACACTGAAGCTTTCTTT.

The chain's CDR3 is CASSKQGATNEKLFF. Written as DNA, the CDR3 is TGTGCCAGTAGTAAACAGGGTGCGACTAATGAAAAACTGTTTTTT. This rearrangement joins TRBV19 to TRBJ1-4; TRBD1 might be the D (6 bases). Germline V CDR1 and CDR2: LNHDA, SQIVND (reference sequence). The CDR3 spans 15 residues. V was pared by 4 bases and J by 2 bases, with 11 bases between. The whole variable domain, filled in from reference TRBV19 and TRBJ1-4, reads DGGITQSPKYLFRKEGQNVTLSCEQNLNHDAMYWYRQDPGQGLRLIYYSQIVNDFQKGDIAEGYSVSREKKESFPLTVTSAQKNPTAFYLCASSKQGATNEKLFFGSGTQLSVL.

The chain joins TRBV13 to TRBJ2-1; TRBD2 matches 7 bases. CDR1 and CDR2 (germline): PRHDT, FYEKMQ (reference sequence). Trimming removed 5 bases from V and 6 bases from J; junction bases left unmatched: 10. The CDR3 is 15 amino acids. The CDR3 is CASSRRAGVSNEQFF. DNA for the CDR3: TGTGCCAGCAGCCGTCGGGCGGGAGTCTCCAATGAGCAGTTCTTC.

The chain recombines TRBV29-1 with TRBJ1-1; D is unclear. From germline, CDR1 is SQVTM and CDR2 ANQGSEA. This CDR3 has 12 amino acids. Trimming left V 7 bases short and J 6 bases short, with 15 bases between. CDR3 nucleotides: TGCAGCGCGAGACTAGGCATCGCTGAAGCTTTCTTT. It specifies CSARLGIAEAFF.

The chain combines TRBV19 with TRBJ2-1, with 12 bases that match TRBD2. The CDR3 is 15 residues long. J gave up 12 bases and V 6 bases, and 12 bases lay outside the gene matches. Germline values: CDR1 LNHDA, CDR2 SQIVND (reference sequence). The DNA for the CDR3 is TGTGCCAGTAGAAATCTAGCGGGAGGGCCCGTGGGGCAGTTCTTC. Its translation is CASRNLAGGPVGQFF.

This sequence joins TRBV5-4 and TRBJ2-2; 8 bases line up with TRBD1. The ends lost 3 bases at V and 6 bases at J; junction bases unmatched: 10. CDR1 and CDR2 from the germline V gene are SGHNT and YYREEE (reference sequence). There are 16 residues in the CDR3. The CDR3 sequence: CASSSPGQAAPGELFF. The CDR3 DNA follows: TGTGCCAGCAGCTCCCCGGGACAGGCGGCCCCCGGGGAGCTGTTTTTT.

The chain is built from TRBV11-2 and TRBJ2-3, with 9 nucleotides matching TRBD2. V was pared by 0 bases and J by 3 bases, with 1 base of the junction left unmatched. The germline gives CDR1 SGHAT, CDR2 FQNNGV. The CDR3 covers 15 residues. CDR3 sequence reads: CASSLDSGRTDTQYF. The CDR3 nucleotides are TGTGCCAGCAGCTTAGACAGCGGGAGGACAGATACGCAGTATTTT.

The chain combines TRBV7-2 with TRBJ2-5, with 7 bases aligning to TRBD2. Trimming removed 1 base from V and 4 bases from J; junction bases left unmatched: 6. CDR1 and CDR2 from the germline V gene are SGHTA and FQGNSA. This CDR3 has 15 residues. The CDR3 spells CASSLGGGSLETQYF. In DNA form, the CDR3 reads TGTGCCAGCAGCTTAGGCGGCGGGAGTCTAGAGACCCAGTACTTC.

The chain has TRBV2 and TRBJ1-2; D is uncertain. V lost 3 bases and J lost 6, with 14 bases in between. CDR3 length equals 14 residues. Germline V gene data show CDR1 as SNHLY and CDR2 as FYNNEI. CDR3 nucleotides: TGTGCCAGCAGTGATCTCCAGCCGGGGAATGGCTACACCTTC. It is translated as CASSDLQPGNGYTF.

J is TRBJ2-5 and V is TRBV4-2; D is tentatively TRBD1 or TRBD2 (6 bases each). The J call may be wrong; the DNA end is better matched by TRBJ2-7. CDR1 LGHNA and CDR2 YNFKEQ come from the germline V gene. The CDR3 covers 16 residues. The CDR3 protein is CASSLDGGRPFYEQYF. In nucleotides, the CDR3 is TGTGCCAGCAGCTTAGATGGGGGGCGACCCTTCTACGAGCAGTACTTC.